This T cell receptor (beta chain) was sequenced for a study of shared clonotypes between healthy human individuals. Ten or more counts support this clone. All participating donors were Caucasian adults from Nashville, Tennessee. Only in-frame clones appear in the TCRdb table, and some are missing; sequencing was by immunoSEQ multiplex PCR. The sample includes over 95,000 clones, approximately 70% of them seen just once. CDR3 length: 15 amino acids. V lost 5 bases, J lost 5 bases, and 9 bases stayed unmatched. Germline loops: CDR1 SGHAT, CDR2 FQNNGV. The sequence derives from a woman under 40 in good health. Sequenced input: memory CD8+ T cells sorted from blood. Subset: CD45RO+ cells pooled with CCR7-negative TemRA cells. The chain has TRBV11-2 and TRBJ2-7; 10 nucleotides align to TRBD1. The CDR3 DNA sequence: TGTGCCAGCAGCCCCAGGGACAGGGGTGCCAACGAGCAGTACTTC. It encodes CASSPRDRGANEQYF.